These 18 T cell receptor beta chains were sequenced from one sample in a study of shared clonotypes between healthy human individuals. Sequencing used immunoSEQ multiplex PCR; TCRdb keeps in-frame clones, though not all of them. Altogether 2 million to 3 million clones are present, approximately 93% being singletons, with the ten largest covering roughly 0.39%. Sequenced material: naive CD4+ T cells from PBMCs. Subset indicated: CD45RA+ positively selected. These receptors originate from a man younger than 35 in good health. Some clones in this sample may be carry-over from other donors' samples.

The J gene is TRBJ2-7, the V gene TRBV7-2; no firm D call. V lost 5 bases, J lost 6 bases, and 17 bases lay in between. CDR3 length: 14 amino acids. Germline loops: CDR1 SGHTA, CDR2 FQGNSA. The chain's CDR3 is CASSLPRAGGEQYF. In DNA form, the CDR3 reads TGTGCCAGCAGCCTACCCCGGGCAGGTGGCGAGCAGTACTTC.

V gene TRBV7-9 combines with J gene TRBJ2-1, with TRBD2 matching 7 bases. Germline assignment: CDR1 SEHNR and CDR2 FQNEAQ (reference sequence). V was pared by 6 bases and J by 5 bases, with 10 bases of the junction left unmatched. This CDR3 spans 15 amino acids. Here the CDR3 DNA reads TGTGCCAGCAGACGCCAGGCTAGCGGAAACAATGAGCAGTTCTTC. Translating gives CASRRQASGNNEQFF.

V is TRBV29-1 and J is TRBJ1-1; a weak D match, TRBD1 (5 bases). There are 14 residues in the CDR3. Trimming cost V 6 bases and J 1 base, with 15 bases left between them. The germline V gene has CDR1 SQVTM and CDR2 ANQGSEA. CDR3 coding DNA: TGCAGCGTCGCCTCGGGACCGACGAACACTGAAGCTTTCTTT. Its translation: CSVASGPTNTEAFF. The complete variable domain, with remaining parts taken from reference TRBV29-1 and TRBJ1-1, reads SAVISQKPSRDICQRGTSLTIQCQVDSQVTMMFWYRQQPGQSLTLIATANQGSEATYESGFVIDKFPISRPNLTFSTLTVSNMSPEDSSIYLCSVASGPTNTEAFFGQGTRLTVV.

CDR3 sequence (DNA): TGTGCCAGCAGCCGCGCCCAGGCCAATCAAGAGACCCAGTACTTC. Translated, it gives CASSRAQANQETQYF. The chain recombines TRBV4-2 with TRBJ2-5; no reliable D call. In germline, CDR1 is LGHNA, CDR2 YNFKEQ. The V gene lost 4 bases and the J gene lost 2 bases, with 14 bases spanning the gap. This CDR3 comprises 15 residues.

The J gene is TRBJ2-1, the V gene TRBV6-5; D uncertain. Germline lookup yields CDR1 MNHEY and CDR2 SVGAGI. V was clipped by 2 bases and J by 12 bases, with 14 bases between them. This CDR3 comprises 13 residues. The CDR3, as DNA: TGTGCCAGCAGTTACGATGGTACCAAGGGGCAGTTCTTC. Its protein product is CASSYDGTKGQFF.

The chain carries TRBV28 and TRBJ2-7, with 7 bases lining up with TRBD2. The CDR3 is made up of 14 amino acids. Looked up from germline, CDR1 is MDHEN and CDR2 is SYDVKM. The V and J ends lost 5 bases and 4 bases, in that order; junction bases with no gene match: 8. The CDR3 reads CASSLTGRLYEQYF. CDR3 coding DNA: TGTGCCAGCAGTCTGACCGGGAGGCTTTACGAGCAGTACTTC.

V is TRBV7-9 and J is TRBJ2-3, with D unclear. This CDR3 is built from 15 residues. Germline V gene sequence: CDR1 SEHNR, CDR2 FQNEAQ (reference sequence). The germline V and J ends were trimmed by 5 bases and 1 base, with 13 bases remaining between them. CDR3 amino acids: CASSPRMMGTDTQYF. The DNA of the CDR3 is TGTGCCAGCAGCCCGAGAATGATGGGCACAGATACGCAGTATTTT.

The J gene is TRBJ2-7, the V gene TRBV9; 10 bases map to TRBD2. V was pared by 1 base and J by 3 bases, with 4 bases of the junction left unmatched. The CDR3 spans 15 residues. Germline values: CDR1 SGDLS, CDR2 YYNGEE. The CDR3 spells CASSVSLAGSYEQYF. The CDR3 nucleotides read TGTGCCAGCAGCGTATCACTAGCGGGAAGCTACGAGCAGTACTTC.

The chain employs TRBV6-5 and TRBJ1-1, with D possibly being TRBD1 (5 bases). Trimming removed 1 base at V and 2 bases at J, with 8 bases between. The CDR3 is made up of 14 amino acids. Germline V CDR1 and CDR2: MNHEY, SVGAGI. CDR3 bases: TGTGCCAGCAGTTACTTCCAGGGAAACACTGAAGCTTTCTTT. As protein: CASSYFQGNTEAFF.

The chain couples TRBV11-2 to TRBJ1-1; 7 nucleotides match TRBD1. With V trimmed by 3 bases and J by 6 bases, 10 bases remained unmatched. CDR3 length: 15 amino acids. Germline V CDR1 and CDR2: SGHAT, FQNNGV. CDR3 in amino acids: CASSLSRGGPSEAFF. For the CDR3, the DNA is TGTGCCAGCAGCTTGTCCAGGGGGGGACCCTCTGAAGCTTTCTTT.

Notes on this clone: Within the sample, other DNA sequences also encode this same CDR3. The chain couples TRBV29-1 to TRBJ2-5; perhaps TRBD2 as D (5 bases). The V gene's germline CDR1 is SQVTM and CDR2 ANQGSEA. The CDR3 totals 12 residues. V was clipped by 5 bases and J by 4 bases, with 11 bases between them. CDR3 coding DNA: TGCAGCGTTAGCCGGGGTTCAGAGACCCAGTACTTC. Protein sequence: CSVSRGSETQYF. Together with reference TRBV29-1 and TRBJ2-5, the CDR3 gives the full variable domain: SAVISQKPSRDICQRGTSLTIQCQVDSQVTMMFWYRQQPGQSLTLIATANQGSEATYESGFVIDKFPISRPNLTFSTLTVSNMSPEDSSIYLCSVSRGSETQYFGPGTRLLVL.

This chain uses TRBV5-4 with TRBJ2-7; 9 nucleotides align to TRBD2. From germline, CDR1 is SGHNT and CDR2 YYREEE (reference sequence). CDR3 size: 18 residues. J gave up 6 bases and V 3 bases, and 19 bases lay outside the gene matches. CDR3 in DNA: TGTGCCAGCAGCTCAGCACGCCTTATAGCGGGAGTTAGTAGCGAGCAGTACTTC. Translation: CASSSARLIAGVSSEQYF. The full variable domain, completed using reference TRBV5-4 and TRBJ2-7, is ETGVTQSPTHLIKTRGQQVTLRCSSQSGHNTVSWYQQALGQGPQFIFQYYREEENGRGNFPPRFSGLQFPNYSSELNVNALELDDSALYLCASSSARLIAGVSSEQYFGPGTRLTVT.

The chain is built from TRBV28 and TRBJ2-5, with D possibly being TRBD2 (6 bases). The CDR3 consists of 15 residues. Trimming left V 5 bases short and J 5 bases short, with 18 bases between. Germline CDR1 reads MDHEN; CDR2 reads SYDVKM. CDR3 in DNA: TGTGCCAGCAGTCTCCCCCGGCGGGGCTCCGAGACCCAGTACTTC. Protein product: CASSLPRRGSETQYF.

CDR3 sequence (DNA): TGTGCCAGCAGTTACTCGTCTTCCCAAGCGGGACTTGAGCAGTTCTTC. Protein: CASSYSSSQAGLEQFF. The chain couples TRBV6-6 to TRBJ2-1; 7 positions agree with TRBD2. Per germline, CDR1 MNHNY and CDR2 SVGAGI (reference sequence). The CDR3 has 16 residues. V lost 0 bases, J lost 9 bases, and 11 bases stayed unmatched.

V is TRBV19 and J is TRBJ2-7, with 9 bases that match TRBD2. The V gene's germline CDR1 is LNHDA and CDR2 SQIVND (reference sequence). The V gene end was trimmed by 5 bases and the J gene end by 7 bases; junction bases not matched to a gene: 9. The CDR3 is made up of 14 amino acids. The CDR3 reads CASSPRTSAREQYF. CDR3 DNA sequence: TGTGCCAGTAGTCCCCGGACTAGCGCGCGGGAGCAGTACTTC.

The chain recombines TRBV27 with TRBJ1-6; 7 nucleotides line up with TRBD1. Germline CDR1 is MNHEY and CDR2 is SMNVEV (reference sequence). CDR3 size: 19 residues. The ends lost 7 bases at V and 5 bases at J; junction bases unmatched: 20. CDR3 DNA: TGTGCCAGCACCACATCAACTCGACAGGGAAGAGCAGATAATTCACCCCTCCACTTT. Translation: CASTTSTRQGRADNSPLHF.

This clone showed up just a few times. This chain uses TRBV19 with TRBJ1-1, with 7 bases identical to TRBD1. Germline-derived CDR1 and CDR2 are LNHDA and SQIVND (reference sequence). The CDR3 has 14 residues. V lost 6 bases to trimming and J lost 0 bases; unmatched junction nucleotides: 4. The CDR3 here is CASRADRMNTEAFF. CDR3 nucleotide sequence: TGTGCCAGTAGGGCGGACAGGATGAACACTGAAGCTTTCTTT. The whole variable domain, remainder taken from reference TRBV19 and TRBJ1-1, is DGGITQSPKYLFRKEGQNVTLSCEQNLNHDAMYWYRQDPGQGLRLIYYSQIVNDFQKGDIAEGYSVSREKKESFPLTVTSAQKNPTAFYLCASRADRMNTEAFFGQGTRLTVV.

CDR3: CASSQARGLTTAGELFF. The CDR3 bases are TGCGCCAGCAGCCAAGCGAGGGGACTGACGACCGCCGGGGAGCTGTTTTTT. V usage is TRBV4-1 and J usage is TRBJ2-2; a possible D gene is TRBD2 (6 bases). The CDR3 loop spans 17 amino acids. Germline assignment: CDR1 MGHRA and CDR2 YSYEKL. V was shortened by 1 base and J by 6 bases, with 18 bases between the two germline ends.